The 18 T cell receptor beta chains below were found in one sample sequenced in a study of blood T cells in healthy people across ages. Next came a second PCR, run for about 6 to 12 cycles, which used a sample-barcoded 5' primer along with a J-beta primer mix. From the 5' RACE reads, TCRdb called clonotypes with MiXCR, one entry per CDR3 protein. In the table there are about 1.7 million distinct CDR3 sequences, roughly 27% of which are singletons. Material: blood. The origin of the receptors is a young woman in good health.

The table lists this clonotype with a few counts. The chain joins TRBV11-2 to TRBJ2-3; D perhaps matches TRBD2 (6 bases). The germline CDR1 and CDR2 sequences are SGHAT and FQNNGV. This CDR3 comprises 14 residues. Trimming took off 5 bases at V and 5 bases at J, with 14 bases between the two ends. The CDR3 nucleotides read TGTGCCAGCAGCGCAGACCCGGGGGTAGATACGCAGTATTTT. It translates to CASSADPGVDTQYF.

V is TRBV2 and J is TRBJ1-2; D is possibly TRBD1 (6 bases). V was clipped by 2 bases and J by 8 bases, with 18 bases between them. The V gene's germline CDR1 is SNHLY and CDR2 FYNNEI. The CDR3 runs 15 residues. The CDR3 reads CASSENRAGRFGYTF. The CDR3 DNA is TGTGCCAGCAGTGAAAACAGGGCCGGTCGCTTCGGCTACACCTTC.

This clonotype was seen at least ten times. The chain carries TRBV29-1 and TRBJ2-7; no clear D gene. Trimming cost V 1 base and J 0 bases, with 13 bases left between them. Germline V CDR1 and CDR2: SQVTM, ANQGSEA. CDR3 length: 15 residues. The CDR3 reads CSVEGGQIPSYEQYF. In nucleotides, the CDR3 is TGCAGCGTTGAAGGGGGTCAGATCCCCTCCTACGAGCAGTACTTC.

Of note for this clonotype: Given a much more abundant clone one base away, this may be a read error. The V and J genes are TRBV20-1 and TRBJ2-7, with 7 bases that match TRBD1. The germline V gene encodes CDR1 DFQATT and CDR2 SNEGSKA (reference sequence). The V and J ends lost 0 bases and 2 bases, in that order; junction bases with no gene match: 4. This CDR3 region has 14 residues. CDR3 in amino acids: CSAREPQGAYEQYF. CDR3 nucleotide sequence: TGCAGTGCTAGAGAACCGCAGGGGGCCTACGAGCAGTACTTC.

The table lists this clonotype with a few counts. The J gene is TRBJ2-2, the V gene TRBV6-2 or TRBV6-3; D is unclear. The V end lost 4 bases, the J end lost 4 bases, and 7 bases lay between the germline ends. The V gene's germline CDR1 is MNHEY and CDR2 SVGEGT. CDR3 length equals 13 residues. The CDR3 DNA reads TGTGCCAGCAGTTCCTATGGCACCGGGGAGCTGTTTTTT. It is translated as CASSSYGTGELFF.

The rearrangement joins TRBV19 to TRBJ1-2; 7 bases are a match to TRBD1. From germline, CDR1 is LNHDA and CDR2 SQIVND (reference sequence). This CDR3 comprises 16 residues. Unmatched junction bases numbered 10, after V lost 3 bases and J lost 3 bases. The CDR3 reads CASSISFSTGYYGYTF. The CDR3 DNA is TGTGCCAGTAGTATCTCCTTCTCGACAGGGTACTATGGCTACACCTTC.

This CDR3 is CSASGTFQETQYF. The CDR3 DNA follows: TGCAGCGCTAGCGGTACCTTCCAAGAGACCCAGTACTTC. The V call is TRBV29-1, the J call TRBJ2-5, with 7 bases fitting TRBD2. V shed 7 bases and J 1 base; nucleotides not matched to a gene: 6. Looked up from germline, CDR1 is SQVTM and CDR2 is ANQGSEA. The CDR3 totals 13 residues.

This clonotype was picked up a small number of times. The chain carries TRBV4-3 and TRBJ1-4; tentative D call: TRBD1 (5 bases). The V gene lost 5 bases and the J gene lost 8 bases, with 21 bases spanning the gap. This CDR3 has 16 amino acids. From germline, CDR1 is LGHNA and CDR2 YSLEER. DNA for the CDR3: TGCGCCAGCAGCTTAGCCCTGGCAGGAAAGGGGGAAAAACTGTTTTTT. Protein: CASSLALAGKGEKLFF.

Concerning this clonotype: The junction differs from germline at one of its ends, possibly a read error. The chain has TRBV15 and TRBJ1-6; D unclear. Looked up from germline, CDR1 is LNHNV and CDR2 is YYDKDF (reference sequence). The CDR3 length is 15 residues. The CDR3 protein is CVTSEGLSYNSPLHF. CDR3 nucleotide sequence: TGTGTCACCAGCGAAGGACTCTCCTATAATTCACCCCTCCACTTT.

This rearrangement joins TRBV18 to TRBJ2-7; TRBD2 matches at 9 bases. The germline CDR1 and CDR2 sequences are KGHSH and LQKENI. The CDR3 totals 14 residues. The junction had 5 bases not matched to a gene; V was cut back by 3 bases and J by 5 bases. The CDR3 region has the DNA TGTGCCAGCTCACCGGGGACTAGCTTCGACGAGCAGTACTTC. Its protein product is CASSPGTSFDEQYF.

The chain combines TRBV11-2 with TRBJ2-7; 7 nucleotides align to TRBD2. V dropped 4 bases and J dropped 0; count of bases not matched to a gene: 3. In germline, CDR1 is SGHAT, CDR2 FQNNGV. This CDR3 contains 14 residues. DNA of the CDR3: TGTGCCAGCAGCTCGCGGGGGTACTCCTACGAGCAGTACTTC. Translation gives CASSSRGYSYEQYF.

This clonotype was seen a handful of times. The gene calls are TRBV6-6 and TRBJ2-1, with D possibly being TRBD1 (5 bases). In germline, CDR1 is MNHNY, CDR2 SVGAGI (reference sequence). V was cut by 6 bases and J by 4 bases, with 16 bases left in between. The CDR3 is 15 residues long. Here the CDR3 reads CASRSTDGSYNEQFF. The CDR3 DNA reads TGTGCCAGCAGGTCGACAGATGGCTCTTACAATGAGCAGTTCTTC.

This chain connects TRBV20-1 to TRBJ2-3; TRBD2 matches 12 bases. Germline V gives CDR1 DFQATT, CDR2 SNEGSKA (reference sequence). V lost 4 bases, J lost 6 bases, and 17 bases stayed unmatched. The CDR3 sequence is 18 residues long. CDR3 DNA sequence: TGCAGTGCTAATACTAGCGGGGGGTTCTCCGCCGGCTGGGATACGCAGTATTTT. Translated: CSANTSGGFSAGWDTQYF.

V gene TRBV21-1 combines with J gene TRBJ2-7; the table's D call, TRBD2, was not checked against the DNA. TRBV21-1 is given as a pseudogene. The CDR3 totals 17 residues. CDR3 in amino acids: CASSKGASGTTTYEQYF. The CDR3 DNA follows: TGTGCCAGCAGCAAAGGGGCTAGCGGGACGACTACCTACGAGCAGTACTTC.

This chain links TRBV7-6 with TRBJ2-1, with D possibly matching TRBD2 (7 bases). V dropped 0 bases and J dropped 0 bases, with 18 bases sitting between them. CDR1 is SGHVS, CDR2 FNYEAQ, per germline. CDR3 size: 19 residues. The CDR3 loop reads CASSLAGGGPPSSYNEQFF. The CDR3 bases are TGTGCCAGCAGCTTAGCGGGCGGGGGCCCACCAAGCTCCTACAATGAGCAGTTCTTC.

In this sample, this clonotype turned up many times. The chain carries TRBV7-2 and TRBJ2-3; D possibly corresponds to TRBD2 (7 bases). CDR3 length: 18 amino acids. Germline loops: CDR1 SGHTA, CDR2 FQGNSA. V lost 2 bases and J 4 bases, leaving 22 bases between the germline ends. CDR3 sequence (DNA): TGTGCCAGCAGCTTACCCCAGGGGCGGCGGGAGAGTTCAGATACGCAGTATTTT. Its translation is CASSLPQGRRESSDTQYF.

The table lists this clonotype with many counts. The CDR3 spells CSAISPSGNYEQYF. CDR3 DNA sequence: TGCAGTGCTATATCCCCTAGCGGGAACTACGAGCAGTACTTC. This chain uses TRBV20-1 with TRBJ2-7; 9 nucleotides align to TRBD2. The junction had 7 bases not matched to a gene; V was cut back by 4 bases and J by 3 bases. The CDR3 spans 14 residues. Germline assignment: CDR1 DFQATT and CDR2 SNEGSKA (reference sequence).

The J gene is TRBJ2-5, the V gene TRBV15; D remains ambiguous. The CDR3 contains 13 residues. Germline assignment: CDR1 LNHNV and CDR2 YYDKDF (reference sequence). Trimming cost V 1 base and J 3 bases, with 6 bases left between them. The chain's CDR3 is CATSRGREETQYF. The DNA for the CDR3 is TGTGCCACCAGCAGAGGACGGGAAGAGACCCAGTACTTC.